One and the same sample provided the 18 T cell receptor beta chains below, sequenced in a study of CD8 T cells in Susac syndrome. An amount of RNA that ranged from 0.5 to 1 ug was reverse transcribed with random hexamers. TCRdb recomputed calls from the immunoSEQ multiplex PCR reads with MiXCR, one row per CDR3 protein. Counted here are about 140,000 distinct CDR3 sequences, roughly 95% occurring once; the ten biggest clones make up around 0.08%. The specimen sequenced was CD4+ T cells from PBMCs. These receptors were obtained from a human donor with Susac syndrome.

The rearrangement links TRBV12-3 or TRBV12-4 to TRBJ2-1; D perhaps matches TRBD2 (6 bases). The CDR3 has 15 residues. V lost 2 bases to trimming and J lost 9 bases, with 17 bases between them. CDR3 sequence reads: CASSLLSSGGVEQFF. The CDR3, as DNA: TGTGCCAGCAGTTTACTGAGTAGCGGAGGTGTTGAGCAGTTCTTC.

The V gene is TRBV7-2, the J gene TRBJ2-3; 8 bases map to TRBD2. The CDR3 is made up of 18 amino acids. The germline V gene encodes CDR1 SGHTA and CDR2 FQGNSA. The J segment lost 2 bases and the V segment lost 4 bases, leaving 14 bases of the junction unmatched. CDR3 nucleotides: TGTGCCAGCAGCTCGACTTTCGGGAGGGAGGCAGCCACAGATACGCAGTATTTT. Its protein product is CASSSTFGREAATDTQYF.

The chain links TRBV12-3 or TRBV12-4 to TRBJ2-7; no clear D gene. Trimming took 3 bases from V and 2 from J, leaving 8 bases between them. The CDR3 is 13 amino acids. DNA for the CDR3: TGTGCCAGCAGTTTTCAGGAAGCCTACGAGCAGTACTTC. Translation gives CASSFQEAYEQYF.

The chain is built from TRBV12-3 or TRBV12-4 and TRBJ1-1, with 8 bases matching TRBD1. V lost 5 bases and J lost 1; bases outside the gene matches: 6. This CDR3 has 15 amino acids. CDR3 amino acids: CASSLPGQANTEAFF. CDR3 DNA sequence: TGTGCCAGCAGTCTACCGGGACAGGCGAACACTGAAGCTTTCTTT.

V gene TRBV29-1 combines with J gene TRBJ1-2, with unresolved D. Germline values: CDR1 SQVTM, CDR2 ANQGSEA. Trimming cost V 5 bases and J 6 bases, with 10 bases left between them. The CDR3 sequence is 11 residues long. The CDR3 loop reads CSVIDPNGYTF. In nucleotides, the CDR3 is TGCAGCGTTATTGACCCGAATGGCTACACCTTC.

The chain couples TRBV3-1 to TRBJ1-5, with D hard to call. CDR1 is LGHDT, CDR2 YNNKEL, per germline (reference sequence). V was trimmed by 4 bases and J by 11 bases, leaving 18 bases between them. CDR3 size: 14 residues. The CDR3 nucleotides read TGTGCCAGCAGCCCTGGGGAGCGGTCCGGGACCCAGCATTTT. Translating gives CASSPGERSGTQHF.

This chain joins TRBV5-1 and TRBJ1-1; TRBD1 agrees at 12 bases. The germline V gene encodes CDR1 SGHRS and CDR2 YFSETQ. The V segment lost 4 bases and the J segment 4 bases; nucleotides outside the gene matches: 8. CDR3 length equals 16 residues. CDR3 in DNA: TGCGCCAGCAGCCAAGGGGACAGGGGGCCTGGCACTGAAGCTTTCTTT. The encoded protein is CASSQGDRGPGTEAFF.

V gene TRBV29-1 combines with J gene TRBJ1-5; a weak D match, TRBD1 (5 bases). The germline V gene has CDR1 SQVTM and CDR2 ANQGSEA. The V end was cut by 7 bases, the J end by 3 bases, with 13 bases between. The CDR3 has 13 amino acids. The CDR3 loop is CSAGTAYNQPQHF. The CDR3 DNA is TGCAGCGCCGGGACGGCTTACAATCAGCCCCAGCATTTT.

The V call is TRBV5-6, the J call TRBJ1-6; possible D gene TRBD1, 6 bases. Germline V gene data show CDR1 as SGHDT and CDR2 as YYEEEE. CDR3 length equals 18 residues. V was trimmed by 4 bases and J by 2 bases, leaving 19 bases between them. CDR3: CASSPKLGRGTYNSPLHF. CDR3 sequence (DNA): TGTGCCAGCAGCCCCAAATTGGGAAGGGGGACCTATAATTCACCCCTCCACTTT.

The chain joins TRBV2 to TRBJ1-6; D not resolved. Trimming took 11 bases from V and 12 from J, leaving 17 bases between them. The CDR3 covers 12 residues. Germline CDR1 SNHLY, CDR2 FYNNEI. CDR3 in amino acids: CAPRTPGGPLHF. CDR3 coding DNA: TGTGCCCCGAGGACCCCCGGTGGACCCCTCCACTTT.

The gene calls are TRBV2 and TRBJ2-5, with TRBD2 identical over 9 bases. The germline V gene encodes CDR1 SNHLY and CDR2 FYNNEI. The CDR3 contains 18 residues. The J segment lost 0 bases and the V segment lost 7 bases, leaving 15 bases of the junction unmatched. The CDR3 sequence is CASKFPTSGPMNQETQYF. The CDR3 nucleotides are TGTGCCAGCAAGTTCCCTACTAGCGGGCCAATGAACCAAGAGACCCAGTACTTC.

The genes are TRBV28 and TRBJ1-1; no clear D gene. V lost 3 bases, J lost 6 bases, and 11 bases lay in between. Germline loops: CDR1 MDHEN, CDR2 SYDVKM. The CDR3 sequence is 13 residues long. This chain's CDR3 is CASSFPGIAEAFF. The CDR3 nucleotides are TGTGCCAGCAGTTTCCCCGGGATAGCTGAAGCTTTCTTT.

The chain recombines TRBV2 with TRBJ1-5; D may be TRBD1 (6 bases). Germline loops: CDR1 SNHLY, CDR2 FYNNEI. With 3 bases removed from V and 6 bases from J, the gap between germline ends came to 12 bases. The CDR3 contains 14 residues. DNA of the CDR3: TGTGCCAGCAGTGAGGGGGGGCTGAGTCAGCCCCAGCATTTT. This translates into CASSEGGLSQPQHF.

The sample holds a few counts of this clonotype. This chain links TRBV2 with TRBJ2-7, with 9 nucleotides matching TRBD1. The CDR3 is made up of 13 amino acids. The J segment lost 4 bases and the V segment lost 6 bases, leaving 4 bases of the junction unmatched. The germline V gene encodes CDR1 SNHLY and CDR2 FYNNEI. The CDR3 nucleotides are TGTGCCAGCAGCCGGGACAGGGAGTACGAGCAGTACTTC. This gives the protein CASSRDREYEQYF.

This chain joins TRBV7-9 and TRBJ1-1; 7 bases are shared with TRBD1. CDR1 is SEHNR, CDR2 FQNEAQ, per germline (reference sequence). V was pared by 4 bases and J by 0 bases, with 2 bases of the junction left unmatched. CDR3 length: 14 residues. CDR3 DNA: TGTGCCAGCAGCTGGACAGGTTTGAACACTGAAGCTTTCTTT. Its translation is CASSWTGLNTEAFF.

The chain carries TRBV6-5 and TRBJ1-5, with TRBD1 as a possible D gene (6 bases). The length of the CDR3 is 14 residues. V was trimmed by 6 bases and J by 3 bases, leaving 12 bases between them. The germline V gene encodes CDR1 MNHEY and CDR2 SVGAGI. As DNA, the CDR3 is TGTGCCAGCAGGCCGGGGACACTCAATCAGCCCCAGCATTTT. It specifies CASRPGTLNQPQHF.

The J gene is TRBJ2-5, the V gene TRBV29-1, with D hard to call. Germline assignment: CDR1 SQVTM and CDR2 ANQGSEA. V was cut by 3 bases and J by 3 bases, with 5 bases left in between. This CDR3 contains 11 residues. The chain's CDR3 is CSVDREETQYF. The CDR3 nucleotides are TGCAGCGTTGATAGGGAAGAGACCCAGTACTTC.

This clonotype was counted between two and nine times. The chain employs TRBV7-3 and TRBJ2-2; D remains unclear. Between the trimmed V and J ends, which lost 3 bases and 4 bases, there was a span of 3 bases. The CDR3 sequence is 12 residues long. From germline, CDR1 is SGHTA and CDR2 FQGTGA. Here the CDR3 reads CASSFGTGELFF. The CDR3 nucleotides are TGTGCCAGCAGCTTTGGCACCGGGGAGCTGTTTTTT.